The rows below give T cell receptor beta chains drawn from one sample of a study of response to subunit inactivated influenza vaccine. In TCRdb, the RT-PCR reads were re-called with MiXCR into one record per CDR3 protein. The sample yields 600,000 to 850,000 distinct CDR3 sequences, approximately 14% seen once. The specimen was PBMCs from blood, collected 14 to 15 days before vaccination. The origin of the receptors is a man aged 50-59 years who received an inactivated influenza vaccine. Each CDR3 is given with its conserved first and last residue. A D gene is named only where the DNA matches it firmly. Part of the rows lack a size; the others show once, few, many or a class for expanded clones.

d_gene	abundance	j_gene	v_gene	CDR3aa	CDR3nt
-	-	TRBJ2-4	TRBV4-3	CASSQSQVGTKNIQYF	TGCGCCAGCAGCCAGTCCCAAGTCGGAACCAAAAACATTCAGTACTTC
TRBD1	-	TRBJ1-1	TRBV5-6	CASRAGTVTEAFF	TGTGCCAGCAGGGCCGGGACAGTCACTGAAGCTTTCTTT
TRBD2	few	TRBJ2-3	TRBV27	CANTYNLGPRGRDTQYF	TGTGCCAACACCTACAACCTCGGACCTCGCGGGAGAGATACGCAGTATTTT
TRBD2	few	TRBJ2-5	TRBV2	CASSESRSGGETQYF	TGTGCCAGCAGTGAATCTAGAAGCGGGGGAGAGACCCAGTACTTC
TRBD1	-	TRBJ1-1	TRBV4-1	CASSPDRGRNTEAFF	TGCGCCAGCAGCCCGGACAGGGGGCGAAACACTGAAGCTTTCTTT
-	-	TRBJ1-5	TRBV2	CASNQEINQPQHF	TGTGCCAGCAACCAGGAGATAAATCAGCCCCAGCATTTT
TRBD1	-	TRBJ2-5	TRBV28	CASSTGGEVQGETQYF	TGTGCCAGCAGCACAGGGGGAGAAGTTCAAGGAGAGACCCAGTACTTC
-	few	TRBJ1-4	TRBV5-1	CASSGTGSNEKLFF	TGCGCCAGCAGCGGCACAGGTTCCAATGAAAAACTGTTTTTT
-	-	TRBJ2-3	TRBV7-9	CASSREITDTQYF	TGTGCCAGCAGCCGGGAAATCACAGATACGCAGTATTTT
-	few	TRBJ1-5	TRBV6-1	CASSERQGRNQPQHF	TGTGCCAGCAGTGAGCGGCAGGGTCGCAATCAGCCCCAGCATTTT
TRBD1	-	TRBJ1-1	TRBV7-9	CASEWEGQTNTEAFF	TGTGCCAGCGAATGGGAGGGACAGACGAACACTGAAGCTTTCTTT
TRBD2	few	TRBJ2-1	TRBV29-1	CSVGRREDSYNEQFF	TGCAGCGTTGGACGGCGGGAGGATTCCTACAATGAGCAGTTCTTC
-	-	TRBJ2-3	TRBV29-1	CSVEGQSGYTDTQYF	TGCAGCGTCGAAGGACAGTCCGGTTACACAGATACGCAGTATTTT
TRBD2	few	TRBJ2-7	TRBV7-2	CASSLLSGGAGEQYF	TGTGCCAGCAGCTTACTTAGCGGGGGGGCGGGGGAGCAGTACTTC
TRBD1	-	TRBJ2-7	TRBV30	CAWSPGTGGAEQYF	TGTGCCTGGAGTCCCGGGACAGGGGGCGCCGAGCAGTACTTC
-	many	TRBJ2-3	TRBV6-5	CASSYSSRIDTQYF	TGTGCCAGCAGTTACTCGAGTCGGATAGATACGCAGTATTTT
-	few	TRBJ2-7	TRBV6-2/TRBV6-3	CASSYSIKGGSYEQYF	TGTGCCAGCAGTTACTCGATCAAGGGAGGATCCTACGAGCAGTACTTC
-	-	TRBJ2-3	TRBV6-2/TRBV6-3	CASIKGGSPTDTQYF	TGTGCCAGCATCAAAGGGGGATCCCCCACAGATACGCAGTATTTT